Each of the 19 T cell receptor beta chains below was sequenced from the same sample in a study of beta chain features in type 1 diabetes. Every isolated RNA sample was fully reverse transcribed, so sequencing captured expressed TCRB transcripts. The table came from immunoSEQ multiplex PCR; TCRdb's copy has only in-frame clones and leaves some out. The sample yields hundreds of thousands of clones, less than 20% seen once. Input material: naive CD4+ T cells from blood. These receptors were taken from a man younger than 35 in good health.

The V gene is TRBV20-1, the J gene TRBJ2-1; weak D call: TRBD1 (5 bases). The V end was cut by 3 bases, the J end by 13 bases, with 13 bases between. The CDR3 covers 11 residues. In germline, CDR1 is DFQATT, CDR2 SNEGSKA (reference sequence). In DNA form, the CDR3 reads TGCAGTGCTAGGGACAACCCACTCCAGTTCTTC. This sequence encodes CSARDNPLQFF.

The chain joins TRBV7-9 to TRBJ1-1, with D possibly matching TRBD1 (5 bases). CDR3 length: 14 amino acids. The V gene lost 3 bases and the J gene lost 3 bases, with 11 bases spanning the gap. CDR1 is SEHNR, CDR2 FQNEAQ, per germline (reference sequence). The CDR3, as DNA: TGTGCCAGCAGCTTGCAGCGGGGGGACACTGAAGCTTTCTTT. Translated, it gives CASSLQRGDTEAFF.

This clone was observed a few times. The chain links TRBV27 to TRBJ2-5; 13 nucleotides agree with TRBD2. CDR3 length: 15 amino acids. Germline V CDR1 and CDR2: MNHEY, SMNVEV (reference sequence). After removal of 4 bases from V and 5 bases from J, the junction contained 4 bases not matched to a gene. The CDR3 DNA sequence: TGTGCCAGCAGTTATAGGACTAGCGGGAGTGAGACCCAGTACTTC. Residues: CASSYRTSGSETQYF.

CDR3 region: CASSRLVQAPYEQYF. The CDR3 DNA reads TGTGCCAGCAGCCGCCTAGTCCAGGCCCCCTACGAGCAGTACTTC. The chain links TRBV6-5 to TRBJ2-7; no firm D call. The CDR3 extends over 15 amino acids. V was cut by 6 bases and J by 2 bases, with 17 bases left in between. Germline lookup yields CDR1 MNHEY and CDR2 SVGAGI.

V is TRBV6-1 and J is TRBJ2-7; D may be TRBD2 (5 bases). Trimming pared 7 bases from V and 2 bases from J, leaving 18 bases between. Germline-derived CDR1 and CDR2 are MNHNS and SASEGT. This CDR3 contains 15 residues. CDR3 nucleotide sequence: TGTGCCAGCATACGAGGAGGAGGAGGCCCCTACGAGCAGTACTTC. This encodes CASIRGGGGPYEQYF.

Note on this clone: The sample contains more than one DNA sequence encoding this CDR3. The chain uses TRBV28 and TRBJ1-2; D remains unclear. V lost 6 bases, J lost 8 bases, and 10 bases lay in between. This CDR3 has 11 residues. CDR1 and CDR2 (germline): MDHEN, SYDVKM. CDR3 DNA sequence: TGTGCCAGCAGCAGGTTGTACGGCTACACCTTC. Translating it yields CASSRLYGYTF.

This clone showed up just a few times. The CDR3 region is CASSSWEGTDTQYF. CDR3 DNA sequence: TGTGCCAGCAGCTCTTGGGAGGGCACAGATACGCAGTATTTT. The rearrangement uses TRBV7-3 and TRBJ2-3, with D possibly TRBD2 on 6 matching bases. V was pared by 4 bases and J by 1 base, with 9 bases between. The CDR3 extends over 14 amino acids. CDR1 is SGHTA, CDR2 FQGTGA, per germline.

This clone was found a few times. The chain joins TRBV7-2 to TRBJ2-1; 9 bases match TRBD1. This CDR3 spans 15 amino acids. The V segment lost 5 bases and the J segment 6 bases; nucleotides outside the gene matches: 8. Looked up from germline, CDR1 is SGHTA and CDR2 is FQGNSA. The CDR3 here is CASSDRDRVANEQFF. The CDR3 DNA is TGTGCCAGCAGCGACCGGGACAGGGTGGCCAATGAGCAGTTCTTC.

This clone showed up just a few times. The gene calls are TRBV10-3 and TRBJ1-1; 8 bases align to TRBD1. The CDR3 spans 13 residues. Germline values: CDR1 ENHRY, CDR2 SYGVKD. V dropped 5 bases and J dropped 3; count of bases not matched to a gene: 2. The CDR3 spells CAISPTGDTEAFF. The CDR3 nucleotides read TGTGCCATCAGTCCGACAGGGGACACTGAAGCTTTCTTT.

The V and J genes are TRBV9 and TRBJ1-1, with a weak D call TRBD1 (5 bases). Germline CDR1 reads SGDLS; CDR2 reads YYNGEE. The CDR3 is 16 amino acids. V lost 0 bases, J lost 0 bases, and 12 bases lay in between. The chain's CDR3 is CASSVGPGSLNTEAFF. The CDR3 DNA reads TGTGCCAGCAGCGTAGGCCCAGGGAGCTTGAACACTGAAGCTTTCTTT.

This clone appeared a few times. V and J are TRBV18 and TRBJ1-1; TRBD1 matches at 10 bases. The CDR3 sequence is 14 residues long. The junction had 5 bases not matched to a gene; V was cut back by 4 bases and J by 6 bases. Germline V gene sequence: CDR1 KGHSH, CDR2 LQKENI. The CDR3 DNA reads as TGTGCCAGCTCACTTGACAGGGGGCAGGCTGAAGCTTTCTTT. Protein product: CASSLDRGQAEAFF. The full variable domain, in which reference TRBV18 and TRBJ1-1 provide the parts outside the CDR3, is NAGVMQNPRHLVRRRGQEARLRCSPMKGHSHVYWYRQLPEEGLKFMVYLQKENIIDESGMPKERFSAEFPKEGPSILRIQQVVRGDSAAYFCASSLDRGQAEAFFGQGTRLTVV.

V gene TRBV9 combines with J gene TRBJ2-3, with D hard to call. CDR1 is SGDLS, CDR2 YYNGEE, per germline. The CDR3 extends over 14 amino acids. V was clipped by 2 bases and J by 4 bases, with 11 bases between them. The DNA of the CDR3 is TGTGCCAGCAGCGTGGTACAGCTGTCAGATACGCAGTATTTT. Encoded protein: CASSVVQLSDTQYF.

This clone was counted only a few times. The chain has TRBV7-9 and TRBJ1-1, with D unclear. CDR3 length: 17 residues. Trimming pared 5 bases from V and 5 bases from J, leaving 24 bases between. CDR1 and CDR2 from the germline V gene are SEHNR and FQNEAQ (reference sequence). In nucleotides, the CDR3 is TGTGCCAGCAGCCCACGGGGAGGAGGGAGGATGTATACTGAAGCTTTCTTT. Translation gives CASSPRGGGRMYTEAFF.

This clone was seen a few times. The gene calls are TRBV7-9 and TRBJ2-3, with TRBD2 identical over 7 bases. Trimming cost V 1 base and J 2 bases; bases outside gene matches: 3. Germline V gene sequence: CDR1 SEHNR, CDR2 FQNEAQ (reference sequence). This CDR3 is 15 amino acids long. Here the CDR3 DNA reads TGTGCCAGCAGCTTAGGTCTAGCGGACACAGATACGCAGTATTTT. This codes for CASSLGLADTDTQYF.

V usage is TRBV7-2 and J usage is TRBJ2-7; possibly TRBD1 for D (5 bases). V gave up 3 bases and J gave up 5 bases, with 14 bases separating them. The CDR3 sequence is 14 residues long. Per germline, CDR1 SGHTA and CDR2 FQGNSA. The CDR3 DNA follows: TGTGCCAGCAGCTTCTCGCTGCAGGGCAACGAGCAGTACTTC. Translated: CASSFSLQGNEQYF. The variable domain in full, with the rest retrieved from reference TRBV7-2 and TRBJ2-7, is GAGVSQSPSNKVTEKGKDVELRCDPISGHTALYWYRQSLGQGLEFLIYFQGNSAPDKSGLPSDRFSAERTGGSVSTLTIQRTQQEDSAVYLCASSFSLQGNEQYFGPGTRLTVT.

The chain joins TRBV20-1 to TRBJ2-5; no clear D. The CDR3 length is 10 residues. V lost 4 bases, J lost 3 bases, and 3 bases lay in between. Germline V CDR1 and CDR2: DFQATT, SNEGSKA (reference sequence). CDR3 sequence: CSATEETQYF. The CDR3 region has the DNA TGCAGTGCTACAGAAGAGACCCAGTACTTC.

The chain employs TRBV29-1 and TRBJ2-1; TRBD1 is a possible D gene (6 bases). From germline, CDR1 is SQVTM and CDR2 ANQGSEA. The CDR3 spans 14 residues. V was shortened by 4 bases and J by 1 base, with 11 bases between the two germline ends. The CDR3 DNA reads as TGCAGCGTTGCGACAGGTCGGTCCTACAATGAGCAGTTCTTC. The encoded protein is CSVATGRSYNEQFF.

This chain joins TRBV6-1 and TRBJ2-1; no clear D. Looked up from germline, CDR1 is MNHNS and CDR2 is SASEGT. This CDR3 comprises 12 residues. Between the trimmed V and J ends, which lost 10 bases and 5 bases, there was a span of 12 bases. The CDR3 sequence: CAIIGANNEQFF. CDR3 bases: TGTGCCATCATCGGCGCGAACAATGAGCAGTTCTTC.

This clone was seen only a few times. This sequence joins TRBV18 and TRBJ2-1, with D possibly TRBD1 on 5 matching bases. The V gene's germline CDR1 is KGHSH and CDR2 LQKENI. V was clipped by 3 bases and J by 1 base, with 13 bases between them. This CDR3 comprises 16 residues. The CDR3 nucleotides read TGTGCCAGCTCACCTGCAGGGTCAGGGTCCTACAATGAGCAGTTCTTC. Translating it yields CASSPAGSGSYNEQFF.